This TCR beta chain stems from a study of blood T cell repertoires in COVID-19. Overall study context: The United States, Italy and Spain were the sources of the acute and convalescent COVID-19 samples. PBMCs, B-cell-depleted T cells, or T cells were the source of the cDNA or gDNA that made up the material.

Original handling: Nucleated cell number was recorded as an estimate derived from reference gene primer amplification. Profiling relied on immunoSEQ multiplex PCR, and the TCRdb table lists in-frame clones only, not all of them. V, J and clone size reflect that table, while D and trimming were determined from the DNA. The table records approximately 140,000 clones, 86% of them present only once. The receptor comes from a woman between 55 and 75 years old with acute or convalescent COVID-19. Sequences were obtained from peripheral blood.

CDR3 amino acids: CASSQAGSPLHF. In DNA, the CDR3 is TGTGCCAGCAGCCAAGCAGGGTCCCCCCTCCACTTT. V usage is TRBV3-1 (or the pseudogene TRBV3-2) and J usage is TRBJ1-6; TRBD1 is a possible D gene (5 bases). The CDR3 runs 12 residues. The V gene lost 1 base and the J gene lost 13 bases, with 8 bases spanning the gap. Germline CDR1 and CDR2: LGHDT and YNNKEL (reference sequence).